These 17 T cell receptor beta chains originate from one sample sequenced in a study of regulatory T cells in long-lasting Graves disease. Combining iRepertoire HTBI primers with Arm-PCR of CDR3 regions, the authors built TCR beta libraries. TCRdb redid the calling of the multiplex PCR reads with MiXCR, one entry per CDR3 protein. This repertoire shows roughly 400,000 distinct CDR3 sequences, under 25% found once; its top ten account for approximately 15%. Time point noted: persistent/refractory GD, antithyroid drugs over 5 years with positive TRAb. Generation of the TCR library employed RNA extracted from PBMCs. The material was peripheral blood mononuclear cells (PBMCs), obtained when the disease was refractory, from a patient treated with antithyroid drugs. These TCRs come from a female donor with Graves disease.

This clonotype came up many times. This chain connects TRBV2 to TRBJ1-2; D remains ambiguous. Germline assignment: CDR1 SNHLY and CDR2 FYNNEI. This CDR3 region has 11 residues. V was cut by 6 bases and J by 9 bases, with 11 bases left in between. CDR3 bases: TGTGCCAGCAGGGCGATAGATAGCTACACCTTC. Protein product: CASRAIDSYTF.

This clonotype showed up just once. With a much larger clone just one base away, this may be a read error. The chain couples TRBV28 to TRBJ2-2, with D unresolved. This CDR3 is 14 amino acids long. CDR1 is MDHEN and CDR2 is SYDVKM in the germline V gene. CDR3 residues: CANSLPGGTGELFF. The CDR3 DNA follows: TGTGCCAACAGTTTACCAGGCGGCACCGGGGAGCTGTTTTTT.

The chain is built from TRBV20-1 and TRBJ1-1, with 7 bases fitting TRBD1. J lost 4 bases, V lost 3 bases, and 5 bases had no gene match. Germline lookup yields CDR1 DFQATT and CDR2 SNEGSKA (reference sequence). CDR3 length: 13 amino acids. The DNA of the CDR3 is TGCAGTGCTAGCGCTAGGGGGCGCACTGAAGCTTTCTTT. It encodes CSASARGRTEAFF.

The gene calls are TRBV20-1 and TRBJ2-7, with 13 positions matching TRBD2. V trimming: 5 bases; J trimming: 2 bases; junction bases outside the gene matches: 3. CDR3 length: 14 residues. Germline CDR1 and CDR2: DFQATT and SNEGSKA (reference sequence). The DNA for the CDR3 is TGCAGTGCTTTAGGACTAGCGGGAGCCTACGAGCAGTACTTC. This encodes CSALGLAGAYEQYF.

Notes on this clonotype: The conserved phenylalanine or tryptophan normally closing the CDR3 is absent here, so this likely arose from a read error. The chain joins TRBV7-9 to TRBJ1-2, with D unresolved. Germline-derived CDR1 and CDR2 are SEHNR and FQNEAQ (reference sequence). The length of the CDR3 is 14 residues. Trimming left V 1 base short and J 5 bases short, with 11 bases between. CDR3 loop: CASSLVEPGYGYTL. In DNA form, the CDR3 reads TGTGCCAGCAGCTTAGTGGAGCCGGGGTATGGCTACACCCTC.

The gene calls are TRBV7-3 and TRBJ2-3; D uncertain. Per the germline V gene, CDR1 is SGHTA and CDR2 is FQGTGA. CDR3 length equals 14 residues. The V end was cut by 0 bases, the J end by 1 base, with 5 bases between. The CDR3 coding sequence is TGTGCCAGCAGCTTAACTGGTGGCACAGATACGCAGTATTTT. It translates to CASSLTGGTDTQYF.

This clonotype was detected a few times. V gene TRBV4-1 combines with J gene TRBJ1-2; 7 bases are shared with TRBD1. The CDR3 has 15 residues. J lost 2 bases, V lost 4 bases, and 7 bases had no gene match. Looked up from germline, CDR1 is MGHRA and CDR2 is YSYEKL. The CDR3 DNA sequence: TGCGCCAGCAGCCCGACGACAGGGCTGAACTATGGCTACACCTTC. Translated, it gives CASSPTTGLNYGYTF.

This clonotype was seen repeatedly, ten times or more. The V and J genes are TRBV29-1 and TRBJ1-4; 7 positions agree with TRBD1. Per germline, CDR1 SQVTM and CDR2 ANQGSEA. This CDR3 is built from 14 residues. V trimming: 6 bases; J trimming: 3 bases; junction bases outside the gene matches: 7. The CDR3 sequence is CSVAVGTANEKLFF. CDR3 coding DNA: TGCAGCGTCGCAGTTGGGACAGCTAATGAAAAACTGTTTTTT.

The chain joins TRBV12-3 or TRBV12-4 to TRBJ1-6, with TRBD1 as a possible D gene (6 bases). V gave up 6 bases and J gave up 3 bases, with 18 bases separating them. The CDR3 has 17 amino acids. This CDR3 is CASSPTRPGHYNSPLHF. The CDR3 DNA sequence: TGTGCCAGCAGCCCAACACGGCCGGGACACTATAATTCACCCCTCCACTTT.

In its sample, this clonotype was seen many times. The chain recombines TRBV15 with TRBJ2-5, with D tentatively TRBD1 (5 bases). Germline V CDR1 and CDR2: LNHNV, YYDKDF (reference sequence). This CDR3 is built from 15 residues. V lost 4 bases to trimming and J lost 2 bases, with 14 bases between them. As DNA, the CDR3 is TGTGCCACCAGCATCCTACAGGTGTCACAAGAGACCCAGTACTTC. Amino acid sequence: CATSILQVSQETQYF.

This clonotype turned up a few times. The V and J genes are TRBV28 and TRBJ2-3, with D perhaps matching TRBD1 (5 bases). Deletions cut 3 bases from V and 2 bases from J, with 15 bases between. Per the germline V gene, CDR1 is MDHEN and CDR2 is SYDVKM. This CDR3 is 16 amino acids long. CDR3 in amino acids: CASSLGPTITTDTQYF. CDR3 nucleotides: TGTGCCAGCAGTTTGGGGCCCACGATAACCACAGATACGCAGTATTTT.

In regard to this clonotype: A much more abundant neighbour one base away suggests this may be a read error. This chain joins TRBV7-2 and TRBJ2-7, with D hard to call. The CDR3 is made up of 15 amino acids. CDR1 is SGHTA and CDR2 is FQGNSA in the germline V gene. V was pared by 5 bases and J by 3 bases, with 17 bases between. CDR3 amino acids: CASSIKVSGNYEQYF. For the CDR3, the DNA is TGTGCCAGCAGCATAAAGGTTTCCGGCAACTACGAGCAGTACTTC.

Remarks on this clonotype: A much larger clone lies a single base off, so this may be a read error. The rearrangement uses TRBV29-1 and TRBJ1-1; TRBD1 aligns across 8 bases. This CDR3 has 12 amino acids. CDR1 is SQVTM, CDR2 ANQGSEA, per germline. The CDR3 region has the DNA TGCGGCGGGAGAATCGACAGGGGACGTTCTTTCTTT. It translates to CGGRIDRGRSFF.

This clonotype has a count of ten or more. This chain uses TRBV2 with TRBJ2-5; D gene uncertain. The length of the CDR3 is 14 residues. The germline V gene has CDR1 SNHLY and CDR2 FYNNEI. Deletions cut 5 bases from V and 3 bases from J, with 13 bases between. In DNA, the CDR3 is TGTGCCAGCAGTTCTCTTGGAGAAGAAGAGACCCAGTACTTC. Protein: CASSSLGEEETQYF.

This clonotype was recorded at least ten times. The V gene is TRBV7-8, the J gene TRBJ1-1; D may be TRBD1 (5 bases). The CDR3 is made up of 14 amino acids. Germline-derived CDR1 and CDR2 are SGHVS and FQNEAQ. V lost 2 bases and J 1 base, leaving 8 bases between the germline ends. The DNA of the CDR3 is TGTGCCAGCAGCTTACAGGGAGAGAACACTGAAGCTTTCTTT. Protein sequence: CASSLQGENTEAFF.

As regards this clonotype: It differs at one base from a far larger clone, so likely a read error. The rearrangement joins TRBV11-2 to TRBJ2-7; 8 bases fit TRBD1. This CDR3 is 14 amino acids long. Germline CDR1 reads SGHAT; CDR2 reads FQNNGV. The V gene end was trimmed by 5 bases and the J gene end by 5 bases; junction bases not matched to a gene: 8. The CDR3 loop reads CASSQGRGQNEQYF. In DNA, the CDR3 is TGTGCCAGCAGCCAAGGCAGGGGGCAAAACGAGCAGTACTTC.

The rearrangement uses TRBV7-9 and TRBJ2-7, with 9 nucleotides matching TRBD2. This CDR3 contains 15 residues. Per germline, CDR1 SEHNR and CDR2 FQNEAQ (reference sequence). Unmatched junction bases numbered 10, after V lost 4 bases and J lost 6 bases. CDR3 in amino acids: CASSWASGIGAEQYF. The CDR3 DNA follows: TGTGCCAGCAGCTGGGCTAGCGGGATTGGGGCCGAGCAGTACTTC.